Shown below are 28 T cell receptor beta chains from a single sample sequenced in a study of T cells in Graves' hyperthyroidism and ophthalmopathy. RNA transcripts yielded amplified TCR beta CDR3 regions. A first-round RT-PCR of the TCR CDR3 used the HTBI primer set. Via MiXCR, TCRdb re-called the multiplex PCR reads, giving one row per CDR3 protein. The sample comprises about 600,000 distinct CDR3 sequences, around 15% of which are singletons, and around 13% rests with the top ten. The specimen was blood. The receptors stem from a woman in her forties or fifties with Graves' ophthalmopathy.

The sample holds a few counts of this clonotype. V gene TRBV9 combines with J gene TRBJ1-2; the D gene is possibly TRBD1 (6 bases). The CDR3 has 15 residues. V lost 0 bases, J lost 8 bases, and 17 bases lay in between. The germline gives CDR1 SGDLS, CDR2 YYNGEE. The CDR3 DNA is TGTGCCAGCAGCGTAGGGGACAACAACCGCCTAGGCTACACCTTC. Its protein is CASSVGDNNRLGYTF. The full variable domain, with the rest looked up from reference TRBV9 and TRBJ1-2, is DSGVTQTPKHLITATGQRVTLRCSPRSGDLSVYWYQQSLDQGLQFLIQYYNGEERAKGNILERFSAQQFPDLHSELNLSSLELGDSALYFCASSVGDNNRLGYTFGSGTRLTVV.

In its sample, this clonotype was seen a few times. The chain has TRBV6-2 or TRBV6-3 and TRBJ1-1; no firm D call. The V gene's germline CDR1 is MNHEY and CDR2 SVGEGT. V was shortened by 5 bases and J by 0 bases, with 10 bases between the two germline ends. The CDR3 has 14 amino acids. The CDR3 region has the DNA TGTGCCAGCAGTCTAATGTTCCTGAACACTGAAGCTTTCTTT. Residues: CASSLMFLNTEAFF.

This clonotype was recorded a few times. The V gene is TRBV28, the J gene TRBJ2-2; D is perhaps TRBD1 (5 bases). Trimming took off 6 bases at V and 4 bases at J, with 12 bases between the two ends. Germline assignment: CDR1 MDHEN and CDR2 SYDVKM. This CDR3 contains 14 residues. The CDR3 nucleotides read TGTGCCAGCAGACCCGGACATCCCACCGGGGAGCTGTTTTTT. Amino acids: CASRPGHPTGELFF.

The J gene is TRBJ2-2, the V gene TRBV6-1, with 8 positions matching TRBD2. The CDR3 loop spans 16 amino acids. Germline lookup yields CDR1 MNHNS and CDR2 SASEGT. Trimming removed 7 bases from V and 1 base from J; junction bases left unmatched: 8. The CDR3 bases are TGTGCCAGCAAATCTAAGCGGGAGTGGAACACCGGGGAGCTGTTTTTT. Protein: CASKSKREWNTGELFF.

This clonotype was recorded once. The V gene is TRBV7-9, the J gene TRBJ2-2; D gene uncertain. Germline CDR1 SEHNR, CDR2 FQNEAQ (reference sequence). There are 17 residues in the CDR3. V was cut by 3 bases and J by 5 bases, with 19 bases left in between. This CDR3 reads CASSLLDQGIPTGELFF. CDR3 nucleotide sequence: TGTGCCAGCAGCTTGTTAGACCAAGGAATCCCTACCGGGGAGCTGTTTTTT.

This clonotype has ten or more counts. The rearrangement joins TRBV12-5 to TRBJ2-3; TRBD2 aligns across 10 bases. This CDR3 has 20 amino acids. Unmatched junction bases numbered 12, after V lost 0 bases and J lost 0 bases. The germline V gene encodes CDR1 LGHNT and CDR2 FRNRAP. The CDR3 reads CASGLVILTSGIYSTDTQYF. Written as DNA, the CDR3 is TGTGCTAGTGGTTTGGTTATCCTTACTAGCGGGATTTATAGCACAGATACGCAGTATTTT.

This clonotype has only a few counts. The J gene is TRBJ2-5, the V gene TRBV29-1, with a possible D match to TRBD1 (8 bases). CDR3 length equals 12 residues. The V gene's germline CDR1 is SQVTM and CDR2 ANQGSEA. V shed 6 bases and J shed 5 bases, with 13 bases lying between them. The CDR3 DNA follows: TGCAGCGTCGACAGGGGAGGGGAGACCCAGTACTTC. It translates to CSVDRGGETQYF. The full variable domain, its missing parts supplied by reference TRBV29-1 and TRBJ2-5, is SAVISQKPSRDICQRGTSLTIQCQVDSQVTMMFWYRQQPGQSLTLIATANQGSEATYESGFVIDKFPISRPNLTFSTLTVSNMSPEDSSIYLCSVDRGGETQYFGPGTRLLVL.

Notes on this clonotype: A read error is possible here, since a much larger clone lies one base away. The J gene is TRBJ2-7, the V gene TRBV7-6; 8 bases map to TRBD1. The J call may be faulty, since TRBJ2-1 better matches the DNA end. The CDR3 is 15 residues long. Germline loops: CDR1 SGHVS, CDR2 FNYEAQ. The CDR3 reads CASSSKTGARYEQFF. CDR3 nucleotides: TGTGCCAGCAGCTCCAAGACAGGGGCGAGGTACGAGCAGTTCTTC.

The table lists this clonotype with many counts. The V call is TRBV29-1, the J call TRBJ2-7, with TRBD2 matching over 13 bases. V lost 6 bases to trimming and J lost 3 bases; unmatched junction nucleotides: 2. CDR1 is SQVTM and CDR2 is ANQGSEA in the germline V gene. The CDR3 has 13 amino acids. Written as DNA, the CDR3 is TGCAGCGTGGGGACTAGCGGGAACTACGAGCAGTACTTC. Amino acid sequence: CSVGTSGNYEQYF.

A note on this clonotype: This clone may be a read error of a much larger clone one base away. CDR3 amino acids: CAAAQLVGCYTF. CDR3 DNA: TGTGCCGCCGCGCAGTTGGTGGGTTGCTACACCTTC. This chain links TRBV28 with TRBJ1-2; D is unresolved. This CDR3 has 12 amino acids. V was cut by 11 bases and J by 9 bases, with 19 bases left in between. The germline gives CDR1 MDHEN, CDR2 SYDVKM.

The V and J genes are TRBV30 and TRBJ2-7, with 8 bases fitting TRBD2. The V gene's germline CDR1 is GTSNPN and CDR2 SVGIG (reference sequence). This CDR3 has 16 amino acids. V lost 3 bases to trimming and J lost 6 bases; unmatched junction nucleotides: 16. The CDR3 reads CAWRTHSGIRTPEQYF. DNA for the CDR3: TGTGCCTGGAGGACTCATAGCGGGATCCGCACTCCCGAGCAGTACTTC.

This clonotype was observed at least ten times. The genes are TRBV27 and TRBJ2-1, with 8 positions matching TRBD2. Germline-derived CDR1 and CDR2 are MNHEY and SMNVEV (reference sequence). The CDR3 consists of 15 residues. V lost 1 base, J lost 5 bases, and 4 bases stayed unmatched. CDR3 sequence reads: CASSLLGLDHNEQFF. The CDR3 bases are TGTGCCAGCAGTTTATTGGGACTAGACCACAATGAGCAGTTCTTC.

Many counts were recorded for this clonotype. The CDR3 nucleotides are TGTGCCAGCAGTATACTCCCGGGACTAAACCACTACGAGCAGTACTTC. Protein sequence: CASSILPGLNHYEQYF. V usage is TRBV28 and J usage is TRBJ2-7; TRBD2 matches at 7 bases. With V trimmed by 5 bases and J by 3 bases, 13 bases remained unmatched. CDR3 size: 16 residues. CDR1 MDHEN and CDR2 SYDVKM come from the germline V gene.

This clonotype has ten or more counts. J is TRBJ2-7 and V is TRBV6-1; 12 bases match TRBD2. The CDR3 totals 20 residues. The germline gives CDR1 MNHNS, CDR2 SASEGT. The J segment lost 3 bases and the V segment lost 5 bases, leaving 20 bases of the junction unmatched. As DNA, the CDR3 is TGTGCCAGCAGTTACAATCTAGCGGGAGGGGGTCGGGTTGGGGTCTACGAGCAGTACTTC. Translated, it gives CASSYNLAGGGRVGVYEQYF.

The chain recombines TRBV7-9 with TRBJ2-7, with TRBD1 matching over 9 bases. This CDR3 is 16 amino acids long. V shed 5 bases and J 5 bases; nucleotides not matched to a gene: 13. CDR1 and CDR2 from the germline V gene are SEHNR and FQNEAQ (reference sequence). The CDR3 loop is CASSTVQQGAGDEQYF. DNA for the CDR3: TGTGCCAGCAGCACCGTACAACAGGGGGCTGGGGACGAGCAGTACTTC.

This clonotype turned up a few times. J is TRBJ1-3 and V is TRBV5-5; D perhaps matches TRBD1 (6 bases). Germline V lookup: CDR1 SGHKS, CDR2 YYEKEE (reference sequence). The CDR3 length is 16 residues. Trimming stripped 0 bases from V and 0 bases from J, with 10 bases between. The CDR3 DNA sequence: TGTGCCAGCAGCTTGGCGGGGACATTCTCTGGAAACACCATATATTTT. Translation: CASSLAGTFSGNTIYF.

V usage is TRBV19 and J usage is TRBJ2-2, with 9 bases matching TRBD2. The CDR3 sequence is 14 residues long. Germline V lookup: CDR1 LNHDA, CDR2 SQIVND (reference sequence). V was pared by 2 bases and J by 6 bases, with 1 base of the junction left unmatched. Written as DNA, the CDR3 is TGTGCCAGTAGTATACTAGCGGGATCCGGGGAGCTGTTTTTT. Translated, it gives CASSILAGSGELFF.

CDR3 amino acids: CASSQVTELFF. The CDR3 DNA is TGTGCCAGCAGCCAAGTCACGGAGCTGTTTTTT. The chain joins TRBV3-1 to TRBJ2-2; D gene uncertain. Germline V gives CDR1 LGHDT, CDR2 YNNKEL (reference sequence). CDR3 length: 11 residues. V lost 1 base to trimming and J lost 10 bases, with 4 bases between them.

The chain joins TRBV28 to TRBJ1-5; D gene ambiguous. The CDR3 extends over 12 amino acids. The germline gives CDR1 MDHEN, CDR2 SYDVKM. With 6 bases removed from V and 4 bases from J, the gap between germline ends came to 7 bases. Here the CDR3 DNA reads TGTGCCAGCAGAAGACCAAATCAGCCCCAGCATTTT. Translated: CASRRPNQPQHF. Drawing the rest from reference TRBV28 and TRBJ1-5, the complete variable domain is DVKVTQSSRYLVKRTGEKVFLECVQDMDHENMFWYRQDPGLGLRLIYFSYDVKMKEKGDIPEGYSVSREKKERFSLILESASTNQTSMYLCASRRPNQPQHFGDGTRLSIL.

This clonotype was counted at least ten times. Here the CDR3 reads CASMPGTGGRTQYF. The CDR3 nucleotides are TGTGCCAGCATGCCCGGGACAGGGGGCCGTACGCAGTATTTT. V is TRBV12-3 or TRBV12-4 and J is TRBJ2-3; 12 nucleotides line up with TRBD1. The CDR3 is 14 amino acids. V lost 7 bases and J lost 8; bases outside the gene matches: 7.

This clonotype came up many times. CDR3 nucleotide sequence: TGTGCCAGCAGCTTCGGTGTCCTCGGGGGCACTGAAGCTTTCTTT. It is translated as CASSFGVLGGTEAFF. The rearrangement links TRBV5-5 to TRBJ1-1; maybe TRBD1 (5 bases). Trimming took off 2 bases at V and 4 bases at J, with 15 bases between the two ends. The CDR3 loop spans 15 amino acids. Germline CDR1 and CDR2: SGHKS and YYEKEE (reference sequence).

This clonotype has just a few counts. This sequence joins TRBV20-1 and TRBJ1-2; 7 nucleotides align to TRBD1. Trimming removed 5 bases from V and 2 bases from J; junction bases left unmatched: 8. Germline V CDR1 and CDR2: DFQATT, SNEGSKA (reference sequence). The CDR3 contains 14 residues. The CDR3 spells CSAAHRGKNYGYTF. In DNA form, the CDR3 reads TGCAGTGCTGCCCACAGGGGAAAGAACTATGGCTACACCTTC.

This clonotype was recorded at least ten times. The rearrangement joins TRBV28 to TRBJ2-1, with a possible D match to TRBD2 (6 bases). The germline V gene encodes CDR1 MDHEN and CDR2 SYDVKM. V lost 3 bases to trimming and J lost 0 bases, with 21 bases between them. This CDR3 has 19 residues. CDR3: CASSLISGGTWSSYNEQFF. The CDR3 nucleotides read TGTGCCAGCAGTTTGATCTCTGGCGGGACGTGGAGCTCCTACAATGAGCAGTTCTTC.

This clonotype has more than one count but fewer than ten. The chain links TRBV20-1 to TRBJ1-1; TRBD1 matches 9 bases. The CDR3 contains 15 residues. Germline CDR1 reads DFQATT; CDR2 reads SNEGSKA (reference sequence). V lost 2 bases, J lost 5 bases, and 9 bases stayed unmatched. CDR3 residues: CSARPNTGGLTEAFF. CDR3 in DNA: TGCAGTGCTAGACCCAACACAGGGGGCTTGACTGAAGCTTTCTTT.

This clonotype was recorded many times. The V gene is TRBV28, the J gene TRBJ2-7, with 10 nucleotides matching TRBD2. V dropped 4 bases and J dropped 2; count of bases not matched to a gene: 8. The CDR3 has 16 amino acids. CDR1 and CDR2 from the germline V gene are MDHEN and SYDVKM. The CDR3 is CASSSPGLAAPYEQYF. The CDR3 coding sequence is TGTGCCAGCAGTTCCCCAGGACTAGCGGCTCCCTACGAGCAGTACTTC.

This clonotype was observed many times. The genes are TRBV12-5 and TRBJ2-7; TRBD1 might be the D (6 bases). Germline CDR1 is LGHNT and CDR2 is FRNRAP. This CDR3 region has 17 residues. V lost 5 bases to trimming and J lost 5 bases, with 25 bases between them. The CDR3 coding sequence is TGTGCTAGTGGTCTGGACAGTCGCGCTACTCTGGGCCACGAGCAGTACTTC. The encoded protein is CASGLDSRATLGHEQYF.

The count of this clonotype is one. A much more abundant neighbour one base away suggests this may be a read error. The chain recombines TRBV27 with TRBJ2-1, with D tentatively TRBD1 (5 bases). Germline loops: CDR1 MNHEY, CDR2 SMNVEV (reference sequence). The CDR3 loop spans 14 amino acids. Trimming removed 5 bases at V and 2 bases at J, with 10 bases between. CDR3 region: CASSGRTTYNEQFF. For the CDR3, the DNA is TGTGCCAGCAGTGGTAGGACAACCTACAATGAGCAGTTCTTC.

This sequence joins TRBV27 and TRBJ1-4; TRBD1 matches 8 bases. CDR1 is MNHEY, CDR2 SMNVEV, per germline (reference sequence). With V trimmed by 2 bases and J by 8 bases, 10 bases remained unmatched. This CDR3 has 16 amino acids. The CDR3 is CASSLTSGTGYEKLFF. The CDR3 coding sequence is TGTGCCAGCAGTTTAACGAGTGGGACAGGTTACGAAAAACTGTTTTTT.